Included here is one T cell receptor beta chain sequence, with context. The sample originates from a study of PD-L1 blockade in urothelial cancer. V gave up 3 bases and J gave up 6 bases, with 18 bases separating them. The CDR3 contains 16 residues. The germline V gene has CDR1 ENHRY and CDR2 SYGVKD. Sequenced by immunoSEQ multiplex PCR; TCRdb stores in-frame clones only, minus some. The sample carries 95,000 or so clones, around 90% recorded once. Time point in this sample: pretreatment peripheral blood. This material consisted of PBMCs, taken around atezolizumab (anti-PD-L1) treatment. This receptor was identified in a man aged 55 to 70 with urothelial cancer. V gene TRBV10-3 combines with J gene TRBJ1-5; D gene uncertain. The CDR3 region is CAISEGQLRVGQPQHF. The CDR3 region has the DNA TGTGCCATCAGTGAAGGGCAATTGAGGGTGGGTCAGCCCCAGCATTTT.